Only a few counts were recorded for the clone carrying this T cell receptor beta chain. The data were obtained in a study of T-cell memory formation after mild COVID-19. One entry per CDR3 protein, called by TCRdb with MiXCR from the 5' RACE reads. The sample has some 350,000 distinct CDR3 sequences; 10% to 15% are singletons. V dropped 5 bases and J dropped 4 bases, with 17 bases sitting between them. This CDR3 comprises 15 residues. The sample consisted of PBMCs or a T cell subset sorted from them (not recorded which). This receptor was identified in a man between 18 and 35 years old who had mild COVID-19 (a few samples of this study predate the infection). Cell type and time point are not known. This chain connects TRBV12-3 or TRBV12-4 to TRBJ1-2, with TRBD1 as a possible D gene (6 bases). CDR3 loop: CASSPGAGGTYGYTF. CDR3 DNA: TGTGCCAGCAGTCCGGGGGCGGGAGGGACCTATGGCTACACCTTC.